The entry that follows covers one T cell receptor (beta chain) sequence. The data belong to a study of Graves' ophthalmopathy and Graves' hyperthyroidism. CDR3 length equals 14 residues. V lost 7 bases, J lost 9 bases, and 19 bases lay in between. Amplification from RNA transcripts yielded the TCR beta CDR3 regions. First-round RT-PCR with HTBI primers preceded a second-round multiplex PCR. One entry per CDR3 protein, called by TCRdb with MiXCR from the multiplex PCR reads. The sample shows about 400,000 distinct CDR3 sequences, roughly 18% of them seen only once. Specimen: peripheral blood. This TCR was sampled from a woman aged 18-35 years with Graves' ophthalmopathy. The chain recombines TRBV12-3 or TRBV12-4 with TRBJ1-3; no clear D. For the CDR3, the DNA is TGTGCCAGCACCGATCGGACTCGAGGGAGCACCATATATTTT. This translates into CASTDRTRGSTIYF.